The 29 T cell receptor beta chains presented below share a single source sample, sequenced in a study of human T cells and chemical hapten exposure (TCRdb year 2021). Library preparation used RACE. Reads for this sample came from a NextSeq 500. Clones were called with MiXCR by TCRdb after fastp trimmed the public reads at Q25, and only in-frame beta chains were retained. Entries are consolidated by CDR3 protein sequence, retaining the most common genes and DNA. Within this sample are about 200,000 distinct CDR3 sequences, with approximately 26% of them counted one time only. Roughly 2.3% of the sample goes to the ten largest clones. The sample's time point, from its label and the paper: patch test 3, about 24 weeks after DPC sensitization. Sample treatment or condition, as interpreted from the label and publication: therapeutic diphenylcyclopropenone sensitization with weekly scalp DPC. This material consisted of whole blood, taken in connection with sensitization to the hapten diphenylcyclopropenone (DPC). These receptors originate from a middle-aged woman with alopecia areata. Some clones in this sample may be carry-over from other donors' samples.

The table lists this clonotype with a count of one. The chain recombines TRBV6-5 with TRBJ2-1, with 14 bases matching TRBD2. Germline V gives CDR1 MNHEY, CDR2 SVGAGI. Trimming took 2 bases from V and 4 from J; bases not matched to a gene: 7. The CDR3 runs 18 residues. The CDR3 is CASSYRGLAGGMYNEQFF. The CDR3 bases are TGTGCCAGCAGTTACCGAGGACTAGCGGGAGGAATGTACAATGAGCAGTTCTTC.

The chain links TRBV6-2 or TRBV6-3 to TRBJ1-5; D unresolved. The CDR3 loop spans 13 amino acids. The germline gives CDR1 MNHEY, CDR2 SVGEGT. Trimming stripped 11 bases from V and 4 bases from J, with 15 bases between. CDR3 in amino acids: CAAGWEQNQPQHF. The CDR3 DNA reads TGTGCCGCGGGTTGGGAGCAAAATCAGCCCCAGCATTTT.

This rearrangement joins TRBV27 to TRBJ1-6, with D unresolved. Germline-derived CDR1 and CDR2 are MNHEY and SMNVEV (reference sequence). The V end was cut by 3 bases, the J end by 0 bases, with 6 bases between. The CDR3 is 15 amino acids. CDR3: CASSFVTSYNSPLHF. The CDR3 coding sequence is TGTGCCAGCAGTTTCGTCACCTCCTATAATTCACCCCTCCACTTT.

V gene TRBV6-6 combines with J gene TRBJ2-7; possible D gene TRBD1, 5 bases. Germline lookup yields CDR1 MNHNY and CDR2 SVGAGI (reference sequence). Trimming pared 2 bases from V and 6 bases from J, leaving 5 bases between. The CDR3 contains 11 residues. The CDR3 nucleotides are TGTGCCAGCAGTTACCAGGGCGAGCAGTACTTC. As protein: CASSYQGEQYF.

The genes are TRBV5-1 and TRBJ2-3; 9 bases match TRBD1. This CDR3 spans 15 amino acids. The V gene's germline CDR1 is SGHRS and CDR2 YFSETQ. V trimming: 6 bases; J trimming: 2 bases; junction bases outside the gene matches: 7. The CDR3 nucleotides are TGCGCCAGCAATAACGGACAGGGGTCCACAGATACGCAGTATTTT. This codes for CASNNGQGSTDTQYF.

This clonotype was counted many times. The rearrangement uses TRBV9 and TRBJ2-1, with TRBD2 matching 12 bases. V trimming: 4 bases; J trimming: 4 bases; junction bases outside the gene matches: 9. The CDR3 runs to 17 residues. Germline values: CDR1 SGDLS, CDR2 YYNGEE. CDR3 nucleotide sequence: TGTGCCAGCAGCCCCCAGGGACTAGCGGGCGCTTACAATGAGCAGTTCTTC. It encodes CASSPQGLAGAYNEQFF.

This clonotype was detected ten times or more. V usage is TRBV29-1 and J usage is TRBJ2-2; the D is unclear. This CDR3 has 12 residues. The germline gives CDR1 SQVTM, CDR2 ANQGSEA. Trimming took 4 bases from V and 3 from J, leaving 6 bases between them. CDR3 amino acids: CSVGLYTGELFF. CDR3 sequence (DNA): TGCAGCGTTGGGCTCTACACCGGGGAGCTGTTTTTT.

This clonotype has only a few counts. The CDR3 DNA reads as TGTGCCAGCAGTTTTGGACCTAGCACAGATACGCAGTATTTT. Its translation is CASSFGPSTDTQYF. The J gene is TRBJ2-3, the V gene TRBV6-2 or TRBV6-3; D unclear. The germline V and J ends were trimmed by 4 bases and 0 bases, with 8 bases remaining between them. CDR1 MNHEY and CDR2 SVGEGT come from the germline V gene. The CDR3 contains 14 residues.

The chain carries TRBV20-1 and TRBJ2-7; D unclear. Trimming stripped 3 bases from V and 5 bases from J, with 11 bases between. The V gene's germline CDR1 is DFQATT and CDR2 SNEGSKA (reference sequence). The CDR3 totals 12 residues. The CDR3 DNA reads as TGCAGTGCTAGTTCCGGCCGGGACGAGCAGTACTTC. As protein: CSASSGRDEQYF.

This clonotype was picked up a small number of times. The chain's CDR3 is CASSPGLAGLYEQYF. CDR3 coding DNA: TGTGCCAGCAGTCCCGGACTAGCGGGCCTCTACGAGCAGTACTTC. This chain uses TRBV28 with TRBJ2-7; 11 bases are a match to TRBD2. V lost 5 bases and J lost 3; bases outside the gene matches: 6. This CDR3 comprises 15 residues. The germline V gene has CDR1 MDHEN and CDR2 SYDVKM.

For the CDR3, the DNA is TGTGCCAGCAGCTTGTCCCCTGCGGGGGAGGATACGCAGTATTTT. Amino acids: CASSLSPAGEDTQYF. The V and J genes are TRBV5-5 and TRBJ2-3; 7 nucleotides align to TRBD2. CDR1 and CDR2 from the germline V gene are SGHKS and YYEKEE (reference sequence). CDR3 length equals 15 residues. Losses at the gene ends were 1 base for V and 6 bases for J; bases not matched to a gene: 8.

This clonotype was observed at least ten times. The chain joins TRBV7-2 to TRBJ1-6; TRBD1 aligns across 7 bases. Germline V CDR1 and CDR2: SGHTA, FQGNSA. J gave up 6 bases and V 5 bases, and 4 bases lay outside the gene matches. The CDR3 has 14 amino acids. CDR3 sequence (DNA): TGTGCCAGCAGCCCACAGGGGACTAATTCACCCCTCCACTTT. Translation: CASSPQGTNSPLHF.

This clonotype was found many times. The CDR3 is CASSQGQGDTEAFF. The CDR3 DNA reads TGTGCCAGCAGCCAAGGACAGGGGGACACTGAAGCTTTCTTT. The V and J genes are TRBV28 and TRBJ1-1, with 10 nucleotides matching TRBD1. The CDR3 extends over 14 amino acids. The germline V gene encodes CDR1 MDHEN and CDR2 SYDVKM. The ends lost 6 bases at V and 3 bases at J; junction bases unmatched: 4. Full variable domain (rest looked up from reference TRBV28 and TRBJ1-1): DVKVTQSSRYLVKRTGEKVFLECVQDMDHENMFWYRQDPGLGLRLIYFSYDVKMKEKGDIPEGYSVSREKKERFSLILESASTNQTSMYLCASSQGQGDTEAFFGQGTRLTVV.

The chain combines TRBV4-3 with TRBJ1-6, with 9 bases matching TRBD1. The CDR3 contains 15 residues. V was clipped by 1 base and J by 10 bases; unmatched bases: 5. Germline loops: CDR1 LGHNA, CDR2 YSLEER. Here the CDR3 DNA reads TGCGCCAGCAGCCAAGCGGGGACAGGGAAGTCACCCCTCCACTTT. Translated, it gives CASSQAGTGKSPLHF.

This clonotype appeared a few times. The V and J genes are TRBV20-1 and TRBJ1-2, with 8 positions matching TRBD1. CDR1 and CDR2 (germline): DFQATT, SNEGSKA (reference sequence). This CDR3 region has 13 residues. Losses at the gene ends were 3 bases for V and 4 bases for J; bases not matched to a gene: 4. CDR3 nucleotide sequence: TGCAGTGCTAGCTACAGGGGGACCTATGGCTACACCTTC. Amino acid sequence: CSASYRGTYGYTF.

V and J are TRBV6-2 or TRBV6-3 and TRBJ1-1; D is undetermined. This CDR3 is built from 12 residues. Trimming removed 1 base from V and 5 bases from J, with 5 bases in between. Germline V lookup: CDR1 MNHEY, CDR2 SVGEGT. DNA of the CDR3: TGTGCCAGCAGTTACTGGGGTACTGAAGCTTTCTTT. Its protein product is CASSYWGTEAFF.

V gene TRBV2 combines with J gene TRBJ2-3; the match to TRBD2 covers 7 bases. This CDR3 has 14 residues. Germline V gene lookup returns CDR1 SNHLY and CDR2 FYNNEI. The trim removed 6 bases at V and 2 bases at J, leaving 5 bases unmatched. CDR3 residues: CASRAGLTTDTQYF. DNA for the CDR3: TGTGCCAGCAGAGCGGGACTCACCACAGATACGCAGTATTTT.

There are a few counts of this clonotype. The J gene is TRBJ1-5, the V gene TRBV7-2; D is uncertain. Trimming took 3 bases from V and 1 from J, leaving 4 bases between them. The CDR3 is made up of 13 amino acids. Germline V gene sequence: CDR1 SGHTA, CDR2 FQGNSA. CDR3 sequence (DNA): TGTGCCAGCAGCTTTAACAGCAATCAGCCCCAGCATTTT. This codes for CASSFNSNQPQHF. The full variable domain, rest sourced from reference TRBV7-2 and TRBJ1-5, is GAGVSQSPSNKVTEKGKDVELRCDPISGHTALYWYRQSLGQGLEFLIYFQGNSAPDKSGLPSDRFSAERTGGSVSTLTIQRTQQEDSAVYLCASSFNSNQPQHFGDGTRLSIL.

This clonotype occurred a few times. V is TRBV7-2 and J is TRBJ1-5; tentatively, D is TRBD1 (5 bases). The CDR3 runs to 15 residues. V lost 1 base and J lost 3, with 10 bases in between. In germline, CDR1 is SGHTA, CDR2 FQGNSA. For the CDR3, the DNA is TGTGCCAGCAGCTTAGTAGCAGGGATCAATCAGCCCCAGCATTTT. Its protein is CASSLVAGINQPQHF. Full variable domain (missing parts from reference TRBV7-2 and TRBJ1-5): GAGVSQSPSNKVTEKGKDVELRCDPISGHTALYWYRQSLGQGLEFLIYFQGNSAPDKSGLPSDRFSAERTGGSVSTLTIQRTQQEDSAVYLCASSLVAGINQPQHFGDGTRLSIL.

This clonotype showed up just a few times. V and J are TRBV29-1 and TRBJ2-7; D is perhaps TRBD1 or TRBD2 (6 bases each). The CDR3 loop spans 13 amino acids. Between the trimmed V and J ends, which lost 5 bases and 2 bases, there was a span of 13 bases. Germline V gene lookup returns CDR1 SQVTM and CDR2 ANQGSEA. CDR3 nucleotide sequence: TGCAGCGTTAAGGGGGGCTGGGCCTACGAGCAGTACTTC. It encodes CSVKGGWAYEQYF.

CDR3 bases: TGCAGTGCTAGCGAGGGACAGTCGGAAAAACTGTTTTTT. This encodes CSASEGQSEKLFF. The chain uses TRBV20-1 and TRBJ1-4, with TRBD1 matching 7 bases. After removal of 3 bases from V and 8 bases from J, the junction contained 6 bases not matched to a gene. Germline V CDR1 and CDR2: DFQATT, SNEGSKA (reference sequence). The CDR3 loop spans 13 amino acids.

This clonotype was detected only a few times. The genes are TRBV7-2 and TRBJ2-5; no clear D gene. The germline gives CDR1 SGHTA, CDR2 FQGNSA. Deletions cut 5 bases from V and 5 bases from J, with 9 bases between. The CDR3 has 12 amino acids. In nucleotides, the CDR3 is TGTGCCAGCAGCCCGAATCGGGAGACCCAGTACTTC. Amino acid sequence: CASSPNRETQYF.

The genes are TRBV29-1 and TRBJ1-3; no firm D call. V was shortened by 3 bases and J by 0 bases, with 6 bases between the two germline ends. CDR1 and CDR2 (germline): SQVTM, ANQGSEA. The CDR3 has 13 amino acids. Here the CDR3 DNA reads TGCAGCGTTGATTATGGCTCTGGAAACACCATATATTTT. Residues: CSVDYGSGNTIYF.

This clonotype has at least ten counts. The chain uses TRBV12-3 or TRBV12-4 and TRBJ1-5, with a weak D call TRBD1 (5 bases). The CDR3 consists of 11 residues. The V and J ends lost 8 bases and 7 bases respectively, with 9 bases between them. Here the CDR3 DNA reads TGTGCCAGCGGGAGGGACCAGCCCCAGCATTTT. Translation gives CASGRDQPQHF.

The V and J genes are TRBV3-1 and TRBJ1-4; TRBD1 matches 9 bases. J gave up 7 bases and V 5 bases, and 5 bases lay outside the gene matches. Germline lookup yields CDR1 LGHDT and CDR2 YNNKEL (reference sequence). CDR3 length: 14 residues. The CDR3 loop reads CASSTRTGVEKLFF. The CDR3 region has the DNA TGTGCCAGCAGCACCAGGACAGGGGTTGAAAAACTGTTTTTT.

V gene TRBV12-3 or TRBV12-4 combines with J gene TRBJ2-5, with 10 bases fitting TRBD2. The CDR3 is 15 amino acids. V was pared by 5 bases and J by 4 bases, with 7 bases of the junction left unmatched. CDR3 DNA: TGTGCCAGCAGTGCTAATAGCGGGAGGATAGAGACCCAGTACTTC. Translation gives CASSANSGRIETQYF.

The J gene is TRBJ2-2, the V gene TRBV3-1; D is possibly TRBD1 (6 bases). The V gene lost 4 bases and the J gene lost 7 bases, with 10 bases spanning the gap. The CDR3 has 13 residues. Germline V CDR1 and CDR2: LGHDT, YNNKEL (reference sequence). The CDR3, as DNA: TGTGCCAGCAGCCCCCTAGGGGGCGGGGAGCTGTTTTTT. Translating it yields CASSPLGGGELFF.

The rearrangement links TRBV7-2 to TRBJ1-6; 10 positions agree with TRBD1. This CDR3 has 14 residues. Germline CDR1 is SGHTA and CDR2 is FQGNSA. The trim removed 3 bases at V and 10 bases at J, leaving 3 bases unmatched. DNA of the CDR3: TGTGCCAGCAGCTTGGGACAGGGGTACTCACCCCTCCACTTT. It encodes CASSLGQGYSPLHF.

This clonotype has more than one count but fewer than ten. The V and J genes are TRBV9 and TRBJ2-3, with D perhaps matching TRBD2 (6 bases). The CDR3 consists of 16 residues. Trimming cost V 0 bases and J 0 bases, with 11 bases left between them. Germline V gives CDR1 SGDLS, CDR2 YYNGEE. This CDR3 is CASSVGPGTSTDTQYF. The CDR3 DNA is TGTGCCAGCAGCGTAGGACCGGGGACTAGCACAGATACGCAGTATTTT.